The TCR beta chain described here comes from a study of technical replicates of blood from several donors. Measured with immunoSEQ multiplex PCR; TCRdb has only the in-frame clones, and not every one. The data hold some 71,000 clones, with 95% to 98% observed a single time. The sequenced sample consisted of T cells isolated from PBMCs. This TCR was recovered from a human donor in good health.

In DNA, the CDR3 is TGCAGCGTTGGGCCCGCTAGCGGGGGGTCGGGGGAGCAGTACTTC. Amino acid sequence: CSVGPASGGSGEQYF. This rearrangement joins TRBV29-1 to TRBJ2-7; 11 positions agree with TRBD2. Germline V gene data show CDR1 as SQVTM and CDR2 as ANQGSEA. The CDR3 contains 15 residues. Trimming removed 4 bases from V and 7 bases from J; junction bases left unmatched: 12.